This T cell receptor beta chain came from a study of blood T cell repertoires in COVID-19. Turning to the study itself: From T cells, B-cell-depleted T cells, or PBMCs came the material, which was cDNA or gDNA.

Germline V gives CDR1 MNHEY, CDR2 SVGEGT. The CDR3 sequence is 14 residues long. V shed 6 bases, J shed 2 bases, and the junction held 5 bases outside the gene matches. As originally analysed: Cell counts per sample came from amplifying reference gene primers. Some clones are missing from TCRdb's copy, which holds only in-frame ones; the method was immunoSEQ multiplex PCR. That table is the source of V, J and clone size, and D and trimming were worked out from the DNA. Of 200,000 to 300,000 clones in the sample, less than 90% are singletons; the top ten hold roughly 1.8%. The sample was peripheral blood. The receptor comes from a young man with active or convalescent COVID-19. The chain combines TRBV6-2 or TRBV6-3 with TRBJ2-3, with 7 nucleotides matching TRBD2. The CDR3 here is CASSPLAFTDTQYF. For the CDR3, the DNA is TGTGCCAGCAGCCCACTAGCGTTCACAGATACGCAGTATTTT.